This T cell receptor beta chain was identified in a study of shared clonotypes between healthy human individuals. Healthy HIV-negative adults with no recent acute infections or vaccinations were recruited as donors. Sorted-subset replicate PCRs used about 0.2 ug of genomic DNA. This amount corresponded to about 30,000 T cell genomes. Sequencing used immunoSEQ multiplex PCR; TCRdb keeps in-frame clones, though not all of them. The sample has some 1 million clones, roughly 75% seen once. Germline V gene sequence: CDR1 SGHNT, CDR2 YENEEA. V shed 0 bases and J shed 1 base, with 16 bases lying between them. This CDR3 contains 17 residues.

What was sequenced was memory CD4+ T cells sorted from blood. Subset specified: CD45RA-negative fraction. This sequence was found in a man younger than 35 in good health. The rearrangement uses TRBV11-3 and TRBJ2-7; D ambiguous. The CDR3 loop is CASSLDGGSSMSYEQYF. DNA of the CDR3: TGTGCCAGCAGCTTAGACGGTGGTAGCAGTATGTCCTACGAGCAGTACTTC.